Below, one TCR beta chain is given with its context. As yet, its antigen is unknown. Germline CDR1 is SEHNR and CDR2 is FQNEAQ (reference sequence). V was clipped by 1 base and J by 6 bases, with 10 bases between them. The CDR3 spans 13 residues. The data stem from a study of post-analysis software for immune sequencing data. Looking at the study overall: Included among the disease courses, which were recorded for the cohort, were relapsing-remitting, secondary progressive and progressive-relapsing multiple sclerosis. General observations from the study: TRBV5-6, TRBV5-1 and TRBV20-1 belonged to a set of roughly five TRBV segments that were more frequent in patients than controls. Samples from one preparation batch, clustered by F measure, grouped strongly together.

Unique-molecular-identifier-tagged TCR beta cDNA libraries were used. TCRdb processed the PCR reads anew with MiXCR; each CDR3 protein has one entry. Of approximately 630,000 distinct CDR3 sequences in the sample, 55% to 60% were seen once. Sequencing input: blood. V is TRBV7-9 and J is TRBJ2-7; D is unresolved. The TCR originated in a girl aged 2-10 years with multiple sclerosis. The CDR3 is CASSLVNLGEQYF. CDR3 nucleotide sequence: TGTGCCAGCAGCTTAGTAAATCTGGGCGAGCAGTACTTC.